The next 25 T cell receptor beta chains were all read from a single sample in a study of identical twins. TCRdb used MiXCR to reprocess the 5' RACE reads, holding one entry per CDR3 protein. Of 200,000 to 300,000 distinct CDR3 sequences in the sample, approximately 7% were seen once. These same data were also listed under a study on yellow fever vaccine responses in identical twins.

Sample: memory (CD45RO+) T cells sorted from blood. Every receptor here comes from a woman aged 18-35 years in good health.

This clonotype was seen a handful of times. The genes are TRBV27 and TRBJ2-5; maybe TRBD2 (6 bases). The CDR3 is made up of 14 amino acids. Trimming stripped 5 bases from V and 4 bases from J, with 14 bases between. Germline V CDR1 and CDR2: MNHEY, SMNVEV (reference sequence). The DNA of the CDR3 is TGTGCCAGCAGTCCTATGTCCGGGGGAGAGACCCAGTACTTC. Its translation is CASSPMSGGETQYF.

This clonotype was seen a few times. The chain links TRBV6-2 or TRBV6-3 to TRBJ2-1; TRBD2 matches at 11 bases. Trimming took 5 bases from V and 11 from J; bases not matched to a gene: 5. CDR1 and CDR2 (germline): MNHEY, SVGEGT. The CDR3 has 13 amino acids. CDR3 DNA: TGTGCCAGCAGTGCCGGGACTAGCGGACAGCAGTTCTTC. The encoded protein is CASSAGTSGQQFF.

This clonotype was found many times. Here the CDR3 reads CASSYGDSRLNEQFF. For the CDR3, the DNA is TGTGCCAGCAGCTACGGGGATTCTCGGCTCAATGAGCAGTTCTTC. This sequence joins TRBV28 and TRBJ2-1; tentatively, D is TRBD2 (5 bases). Germline V gene sequence: CDR1 MDHEN, CDR2 SYDVKM. The CDR3 sequence is 15 residues long. V was trimmed by 6 bases and J by 6 bases, leaving 18 bases between them.

A few counts support this clonotype. The rearrangement links TRBV6-5 to TRBJ1-1; TRBD1 is a possible D gene (5 bases). From germline, CDR1 is MNHEY and CDR2 SVGAGI. V lost 6 bases, J lost 2 bases, and 10 bases lay in between. The CDR3 is 13 amino acids. For the CDR3, the DNA is TGTGCCAGCAGGTATACAGGAAACACTGAAGCTTTCTTT. Residues: CASRYTGNTEAFF.

This clonotype was observed at least ten times. The V call is TRBV7-9, the J call TRBJ1-2; the match to TRBD1 covers 8 bases. Germline V lookup: CDR1 SEHNR, CDR2 FQNEAQ (reference sequence). Trimming cost V 5 bases and J 0 bases; bases outside gene matches: 5. The CDR3 runs 15 residues. Here the CDR3 reads CASSPMTGANYGYTF. The CDR3 bases are TGTGCCAGCAGCCCGATGACAGGGGCTAACTATGGCTACACCTTC.

This chain joins TRBV4-1 and TRBJ2-3; D gene uncertain. V lost 1 base, J lost 0 bases, and 17 bases lay in between. Germline-derived CDR1 and CDR2 are MGHRA and YSYEKL. The CDR3 has 18 residues. The DNA of the CDR3 is TGCGCCAGCAGCCAAGGTCTTCAGGCTTCACCTAGCACAGATACGCAGTATTTT. Amino acids: CASSQGLQASPSTDTQYF.

This clonotype was recorded many times. This CDR3 reads CASSFAPNTEAFF. DNA of the CDR3: TGTGCCAGCAGCTTCGCCCCGAACACTGAAGCTTTCTTT. The chain has TRBV7-2 and TRBJ1-1, with unresolved D. Germline V gene data show CDR1 as SGHTA and CDR2 as FQGNSA. The CDR3 runs 13 residues. The V and J ends lost 3 bases and 1 base respectively, with 6 bases between them.

This clonotype was recorded many times. The genes are TRBV6-5 and TRBJ2-6; D gene ambiguous. Trimming removed 3 bases at V and 1 base at J, with 1 base between. Germline V lookup: CDR1 MNHEY, CDR2 SVGAGI. CDR3 size: 13 residues. CDR3 region: CASSYSGANVLTF. CDR3 sequence (DNA): TGTGCCAGCAGTTATTCTGGGGCCAACGTCCTGACTTTC.

The sample holds a few counts of this clonotype. This sequence joins TRBV20-1 and TRBJ2-1, with 11 positions matching TRBD2. CDR3 length equals 14 residues. The germline V gene encodes CDR1 DFQATT and CDR2 SNEGSKA (reference sequence). The V segment lost 4 bases and the J segment 3 bases; nucleotides outside the gene matches: 2. This CDR3 is CSATGLADYNEQFF. DNA for the CDR3: TGCAGTGCTACGGGACTAGCGGACTACAATGAGCAGTTCTTC.

This clonotype was recorded a few times. V and J are TRBV12-3 or TRBV12-4 and TRBJ2-2, with 8 bases lining up with TRBD2. With 7 bases clipped from V and 4 bases from J, the junction kept 5 bases outside the gene matches. This CDR3 contains 14 residues. The CDR3 sequence is CASKPGTSTGELFF. The CDR3 DNA sequence: TGTGCCAGCAAACCCGGGACTAGCACCGGGGAGCTGTTTTTT.

This clonotype was detected ten times or more. V gene TRBV4-1 combines with J gene TRBJ1-5; weak D call: TRBD1 (5 bases). CDR3 length: 15 amino acids. Trimming took 1 base from V and 6 from J, leaving 13 bases between them. Germline CDR1 is MGHRA and CDR2 is YSYEKL. CDR3 sequence reads: CASSQAPLGVQPQHF. The CDR3 region has the DNA TGCGCCAGCAGCCAAGCACCGTTAGGGGTTCAGCCCCAGCATTTT.

This clonotype has ten or more counts. This sequence joins TRBV14 and TRBJ2-1, with D perhaps TRBD1 (5 bases). The germline CDR1 and CDR2 sequences are SGHDN and FVKESK. With 3 bases removed from V and 1 base from J, the gap between germline ends came to 13 bases. CDR3 length equals 16 residues. CDR3 region: CASSQQGFGSYNEQFF. Written as DNA, the CDR3 is TGTGCCAGCAGCCAGCAGGGTTTTGGGTCCTACAATGAGCAGTTCTTC. The full variable domain, completed using reference TRBV14 and TRBJ2-1, is EAGVTQFPSHSVIEKGQTVTLRCDPISGHDNLYWYRRVMGKEIKFLLHFVKESKQDESGMPNNRFLAERTGGTYSTLKVQPAELEDSGVYFCASSQQGFGSYNEQFFGPGTRLTVL.

There are many counts of this clonotype. This chain links TRBV5-5 with TRBJ2-1; 9 nucleotides match TRBD2. Germline loops: CDR1 SGHKS, CDR2 YYEKEE (reference sequence). CDR3 size: 15 residues. Germline trimming cut 2 bases from V and 4 bases from J; bases unmatched to any gene: 4. CDR3 region: CASSLEAGGYNEQFF. The CDR3 DNA sequence: TGTGCCAGCAGCTTAGAGGCGGGAGGGTACAATGAGCAGTTCTTC. Together with reference TRBV5-5 and TRBJ2-1, the CDR3 gives the full variable domain: DAGVTQSPTHLIKTRGQQVTLRCSPISGHKSVSWYQQVLGQGPQFIFQYYEKEERGRGNFPDRFSARQFPNYSSELNVNALLLGDSALYLCASSLEAGGYNEQFFGPGTRLTVL.

This clonotype was seen only a few times. The rearrangement uses TRBV10-3 and TRBJ2-1, with 11 bases fitting TRBD2. Trimming removed 2 bases from V and 4 bases from J; junction bases left unmatched: 10. The CDR3 runs to 18 residues. Germline CDR1 and CDR2: ENHRY and SYGVKD. In DNA, the CDR3 is TGTGCCATCAGTGAGAGCAGAGTTCGGACTAGCGGGTACAATGAGCAGTTCTTC. It yields the protein CAISESRVRTSGYNEQFF.

The rearrangement links TRBV3-1 to TRBJ1-1, with 9 bases fitting TRBD1. This CDR3 has 14 amino acids. Germline V gene sequence: CDR1 LGHDT, CDR2 YNNKEL (reference sequence). The V segment lost 5 bases and the J segment 4 bases; nucleotides outside the gene matches: 5. The CDR3 is CASSMTGGGTEAFF. CDR3 coding DNA: TGTGCCAGCAGCATGACAGGGGGAGGCACTGAAGCTTTCTTT.

The chain combines TRBV20-1 with TRBJ2-1, with TRBD2 matching over 8 bases. There are 13 residues in the CDR3. The junction had 5 bases not matched to a gene; V was cut back by 5 bases and J by 5 bases. From germline, CDR1 is DFQATT and CDR2 SNEGSKA (reference sequence). CDR3 protein: CSARGLANNEQFF. The CDR3 coding sequence is TGCAGTGCTCGTGGACTAGCTAACAATGAGCAGTTCTTC.

There are a few counts of this clonotype. The V call is TRBV14, the J call TRBJ2-7, with 8 bases fitting TRBD1. Per germline, CDR1 SGHDN and CDR2 FVKESK. J was trimmed by 4 bases and V by 6 bases; bases with no gene match: 17. The CDR3 has 17 amino acids. DNA for the CDR3: TGTGCCAGCAGTCTAGAGCCTCCGGGACAGGTGGAATACGAGCAGTACTTC. This translates into CASSLEPPGQVEYEQYF.

This clonotype was found a few times. This rearrangement joins TRBV27 to TRBJ2-1; unclear D gene. The CDR3 has 14 residues. V gave up 8 bases and J gave up 5 bases, with 16 bases separating them. The V gene's germline CDR1 is MNHEY and CDR2 SMNVEV (reference sequence). The CDR3 reads CASAIAASHNEQFF. The CDR3 coding sequence is TGTGCCAGCGCGATAGCTGCTTCCCACAATGAGCAGTTCTTC.

This clonotype has more than one count but fewer than ten. The chain joins TRBV7-3 to TRBJ2-7; the D gene is possibly TRBD2 (6 bases). The CDR3 length is 15 residues. CDR1 is SGHTA, CDR2 FQGTGA, per germline. V dropped 0 bases and J dropped 1 base, with 10 bases sitting between them. The CDR3 region is CASSLTGGFSYEQYF. In DNA form, the CDR3 reads TGTGCCAGCAGCTTAACGGGGGGATTTTCCTACGAGCAGTACTTC.

This clonotype was detected a few times. This chain connects TRBV28 to TRBJ2-3; 7 bases align to TRBD2. The CDR3 extends over 14 amino acids. V trimming: 4 bases; J trimming: 4 bases; junction bases outside the gene matches: 5. Looked up from germline, CDR1 is MDHEN and CDR2 is SYDVKM. CDR3 DNA sequence: TGTGCCAGCAGTTCAGCGGGGCTGCCAGATACGCAGTATTTT. Translated, it gives CASSSAGLPDTQYF.

This clonotype was seen more than once but under ten times. This chain connects TRBV4-2 to TRBJ2-2; TRBD2 matches 8 bases. J was trimmed by 0 bases and V by 0 bases; bases with no gene match: 3. The CDR3 contains 17 residues. Germline V gives CDR1 LGHNA, CDR2 YNFKEQ. The CDR3 DNA is TGTGCCAGCAGCCAAGAAACGGGGGGGCCGAACACCGGGGAGCTGTTTTTT. Protein sequence: CASSQETGGPNTGELFF.

This clonotype was detected many times. The rearrangement uses TRBV7-9 and TRBJ2-2; D is uncertain. This CDR3 has 12 residues. CDR1 is SEHNR, CDR2 FQNEAQ, per germline (reference sequence). Trimming pared 5 bases from V and 7 bases from J, leaving 8 bases between. CDR3 protein: CASSVRGGELFF. DNA for the CDR3: TGTGCCAGCAGCGTACGCGGCGGGGAGCTGTTTTTT.

This clonotype was seen more than once but under ten times. V gene TRBV15 combines with J gene TRBJ2-5; TRBD2 matches 9 bases. This CDR3 has 17 amino acids. CDR1 is LNHNV, CDR2 YYDKDF, per germline (reference sequence). J gave up 5 bases and V 0 bases, and 10 bases lay outside the gene matches. The chain's CDR3 is CATSREGNAGGPETQYF. CDR3 in DNA: TGTGCCACCAGCAGAGAGGGAAACGCGGGGGGGCCCGAGACCCAGTACTTC.

This clonotype was found a few times. The V gene is TRBV5-1, the J gene TRBJ2-1; D ambiguous. This CDR3 spans 13 amino acids. V lost 0 bases, J lost 10 bases, and 11 bases lay in between. The germline V gene has CDR1 SGHRS and CDR2 YFSETQ. The CDR3 sequence: CASSLVRRKEQFF. The CDR3 DNA is TGCGCCAGCAGCTTGGTTCGGAGAAAGGAGCAGTTCTTC.

The table lists this clonotype with many counts. The V call is TRBV7-3, the J call TRBJ2-3; no definite D call. The germline V gene encodes CDR1 SGHTA and CDR2 FQGTGA. This CDR3 is built from 15 residues. The ends were cut back, 0 bases at V and 5 bases at J, with 12 bases in the middle. This CDR3 is CASSLTGSVRDTQYF. The CDR3 DNA reads as TGTGCCAGCAGCTTAACTGGAAGCGTGCGAGATACGCAGTATTTT.